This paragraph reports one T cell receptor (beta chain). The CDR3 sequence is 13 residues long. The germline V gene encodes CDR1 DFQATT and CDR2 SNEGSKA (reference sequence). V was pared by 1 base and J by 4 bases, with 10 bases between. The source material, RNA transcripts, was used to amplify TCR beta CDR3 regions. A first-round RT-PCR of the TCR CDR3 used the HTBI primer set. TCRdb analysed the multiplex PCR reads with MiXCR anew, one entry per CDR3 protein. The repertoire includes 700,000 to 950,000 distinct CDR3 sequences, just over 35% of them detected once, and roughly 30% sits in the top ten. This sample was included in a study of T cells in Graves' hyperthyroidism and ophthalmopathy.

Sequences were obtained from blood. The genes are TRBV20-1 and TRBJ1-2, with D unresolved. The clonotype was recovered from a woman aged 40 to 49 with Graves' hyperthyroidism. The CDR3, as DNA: TGCAGTGCTAGAGGGGTAGGGAGCTATGGCTACACCTTC. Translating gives CSARGVGSYGYTF.